Below are 5 T cell receptor beta chains sequenced from a single sample in a study of cytomegalovirus exposure and HLA in healthy donors. It was with 60 Vbeta and 13 Jbeta primers that the PCR ran. Some clones are missing from TCRdb's copy, which holds only in-frame ones; the method was immunoSEQ multiplex PCR. Of 50,000 to 70,000 clones in the sample, about 69% were seen once. Input material: PBMCs. The origin of the receptors is a man aged 35-49 years in good health and CMV-seropositive.

The chain has TRBV6-6 and TRBJ1-3; 8 bases fit TRBD1. This CDR3 is built from 16 residues. Germline V gene data show CDR1 as MNHNY and CDR2 as SVGAGI (reference sequence). Losses at the gene ends were 5 bases for V and 3 bases for J; bases not matched to a gene: 9. CDR3 protein: CASSPATGVFGNTIYF. CDR3 DNA sequence: TGTGCCAGCAGTCCAGCGACAGGGGTGTTTGGAAACACCATATATTTT.

The chain uses TRBV5-1 and TRBJ1-1; TRBD1 is a possible D gene (6 bases). CDR1 SGHRS and CDR2 YFSETQ come from the germline V gene. V lost 5 bases, J lost 0 bases, and 11 bases lay in between. The CDR3 has 14 residues. The chain's CDR3 is CASRSTGMNTEAFF. The CDR3, as DNA: TGCGCCAGCAGATCCACAGGGATGAACACTGAAGCTTTCTTT.

This clone has a handful of counts. The chain recombines TRBV27 with TRBJ2-2; D uncertain. V was trimmed by 10 bases and J by 5 bases, leaving 17 bases between them. Germline V gene sequence: CDR1 MNHEY, CDR2 SMNVEV (reference sequence). The CDR3 runs 14 residues. CDR3 in amino acids: CATKVERWTGELFF. The CDR3 nucleotides read TGTGCCACGAAGGTCGAGAGGTGGACCGGGGAGCTGTTTTTT.

This rearrangement joins TRBV7-9 to TRBJ2-7; the D gene is possibly TRBD2 (7 bases). The germline gives CDR1 SEHNR, CDR2 FQNEAQ (reference sequence). The CDR3 loop spans 14 amino acids. V lost 1 base to trimming and J lost 3 bases, with 10 bases between them. This CDR3 is CASSLGGGNYEQYF. The DNA of the CDR3 is TGTGCCAGCAGCTTAGGGGGGGGCAACTACGAGCAGTACTTC.

CDR3 sequence reads: CASTLRRSGANVLTF. CDR3 in DNA: TGTGCCAGCACCTTACGGAGGTCTGGGGCCAACGTCCTGACTTTC. This chain connects TRBV5-8 to TRBJ2-6, with a tentative D call TRBD2 (5 bases). V was cut by 6 bases and J by 1 base, with 11 bases left in between. The CDR3 sequence is 15 residues long. Germline assignment: CDR1 SGHTS and CDR2 YDEGEE.